These 26 T cell receptor beta chains were all obtained from the same sample, sequenced in a study of PD-L1 blockade in urothelial cancer (dated by TCRdb to about 2017). What the time point label conveys for this sample: pretreatment peripheral blood. Libraries were made using the immunoSEQ multiplex PCR assay. Here the immuneACCESS table is served through TCRdb, limited to in-frame sequences with V and J called. Missing clones are a known gap in these copies; in checked studies unresolved V genes cover under half, and the rest lacks a known reason. Here the sample has tens of thousands of clones; approximately 80% occur a single time. Around 5.7% of the sample lies in the top ten. The material was PBMCs, obtained around atezolizumab (anti-PD-L1) treatment. These receptors originate from an older man with urothelial cancer.

This chain links TRBV5-4 with TRBJ1-2; 7 bases fit TRBD1. Germline assignment: CDR1 SGHNT and CDR2 YYREEE (reference sequence). Trimming removed 4 bases from V and 0 bases from J; junction bases left unmatched: 3. The CDR3 has 14 amino acids. The CDR3 bases are TGTGCCAGCAGCCCGACAGGGACTAACTATGGCTACACCTTC. It translates to CASSPTGTNYGYTF.

The V gene is TRBV27, the J gene TRBJ2-7, with a weak D call TRBD2 (6 bases). Germline V gene sequence: CDR1 MNHEY, CDR2 SMNVEV (reference sequence). V was pared by 5 bases and J by 4 bases, with 12 bases between. There are 13 residues in the CDR3. The CDR3 DNA follows: TGTGCCAGCAGTGCCGGGACTCCTTACGAGCAGTACTTC. Translated: CASSAGTPYEQYF.

The gene calls are TRBV5-4 and TRBJ1-1; TRBD1 aligns across 10 bases. Per the germline V gene, CDR1 is SGHNT and CDR2 is YYREEE (reference sequence). The V segment lost 5 bases and the J segment 5 bases; nucleotides outside the gene matches: 3. This CDR3 comprises 13 residues. CDR3 protein: CASRWDRGTEAFF. CDR3 nucleotides: TGTGCCAGCAGATGGGACAGGGGAACTGAAGCTTTCTTT.

The V call is TRBV4-3, the J call TRBJ2-5; D call uncertain. The V end lost 1 base, the J end lost 2 bases, and 5 bases lay between the germline ends. The germline CDR1 and CDR2 sequences are LGHNA and YSLEER. CDR3 size: 13 residues. The CDR3 DNA reads as TGCGCCAGCAGCCAAGGGCGGCAAGAGACCCAGTACTTC. This codes for CASSQGRQETQYF.

This clone is a singleton in its sample. The gene calls are TRBV6-5 and TRBJ1-4; TRBD1 matches at 10 bases. The CDR3 covers 14 residues. The J segment lost 10 bases and the V segment lost 4 bases, leaving 6 bases of the junction unmatched. Germline CDR1 MNHEY, CDR2 SVGAGI. The CDR3 reads CASSSGDRGVKLFF. DNA of the CDR3: TGTGCCAGCAGTTCGGGGGACAGGGGTGTAAAACTGTTTTTT.

This chain joins TRBV11-2 and TRBJ2-5; a weak D match, TRBD1 (5 bases). Trimming took 5 bases from V and 5 from J, leaving 12 bases between them. CDR3 size: 13 residues. Germline loops: CDR1 SGHAT, CDR2 FQNNGV. The CDR3 here is CASSKDTLETQYF. In nucleotides, the CDR3 is TGTGCCAGCAGCAAGGACACCCTGGAGACCCAGTACTTC.

The gene calls are TRBV7-9 and TRBJ2-7; the D gene is possibly TRBD2 (5 bases). The germline gives CDR1 SEHNR, CDR2 FQNEAQ (reference sequence). V lost 11 bases and J lost 1, with 15 bases in between. The CDR3 extends over 13 amino acids. Here the CDR3 reads CACREPSSYEQYF. CDR3 nucleotides: TGTGCCTGCCGGGAACCCTCATCCTACGAGCAGTACTTC. The full variable domain, in which reference TRBV7-9 and TRBJ2-7 provide the parts outside the CDR3, is DTGVSQNPRHKITKRGQNVTFRCDPISEHNRLYWYRQTLGQGPEFLTYFQNEAQLEKSRLLSDRFSAERPKGSFSTLEIQRTEQGDSAMYLCACREPSSYEQYFGPGTRLTVT.

The V and J genes are TRBV5-1 and TRBJ2-7; TRBD1 matches 9 bases. From germline, CDR1 is SGHRS and CDR2 YFSETQ. The CDR3 is 13 residues long. With 2 bases clipped from V and 4 bases from J, the junction kept 1 base outside the gene matches. As DNA, the CDR3 is TGCGCCAGCAGCTTAGACAGGGGGTACGAGCAGTACTTC. This codes for CASSLDRGYEQYF.

V is TRBV5-6 and J is TRBJ1-2; D is possibly TRBD1 (6 bases). CDR1 is SGHDT and CDR2 is YYEEEE in the germline V gene. There are 14 residues in the CDR3. V shed 4 bases and J shed 2 bases, with 12 bases lying between them. CDR3 sequence: CASSTLQGNYGYTF. CDR3 in DNA: TGTGCCAGCAGCACCCTACAGGGAAACTATGGCTACACCTTC.

This clone appeared a few times. This chain connects TRBV4-2 to TRBJ2-5, with 10 positions matching TRBD2. Losses at the gene ends were 0 bases for V and 4 bases for J; bases not matched to a gene: 11. This CDR3 is built from 18 residues. Germline values: CDR1 LGHNA, CDR2 YNFKEQ. The CDR3 nucleotides read TGTGCCAGCAGCCAAGAGGGGACTAGCGATAATTGGGGAGAGACCCAGTACTTC. Residues: CASSQEGTSDNWGETQYF.

This chain connects TRBV5-1 to TRBJ1-2; TRBD1 matches at 7 bases. Germline CDR1 and CDR2: SGHRS and YFSETQ. The V and J ends lost 0 bases and 1 base, in that order; junction bases with no gene match: 3. The CDR3 is 15 residues long. CDR3 sequence (DNA): TGCGCCAGCAGCTTGGAAGGGGACAGTAACTATGGCTACACCTTC. Translation gives CASSLEGDSNYGYTF.

The chain recombines TRBV29-1 with TRBJ1-1; tentative D call: TRBD1 (5 bases). Trimming cost V 6 bases and J 6 bases, with 14 bases left between them. The CDR3 runs to 12 residues. Germline CDR1 SQVTM, CDR2 ANQGSEA. CDR3 loop: CSVAGGVPEAFF. The CDR3 DNA is TGCAGCGTGGCCGGGGGGGTACCTGAAGCTTTCTTT.

The rearrangement uses TRBV6-5 and TRBJ2-1, with TRBD2 identical over 9 bases. The CDR3 runs 15 residues. Germline V lookup: CDR1 MNHEY, CDR2 SVGAGI. With V trimmed by 5 bases and J by 7 bases, 9 bases remained unmatched. CDR3 coding DNA: TGTGCCAGCAGTCGACGGGGACTAGCAGGAAATGAGCAGTTCTTC. Translating it yields CASSRRGLAGNEQFF.

The gene calls are TRBV6-5 and TRBJ2-1, with 9 bases matching TRBD1. The J segment lost 1 base and the V segment lost 4 bases, leaving 5 bases of the junction unmatched. This CDR3 region has 16 residues. CDR1 MNHEY and CDR2 SVGAGI come from the germline V gene. CDR3 region: CASSFRTGVSYNEQFF. The CDR3 nucleotides are TGTGCCAGCAGTTTCCGGACAGGGGTATCCTACAATGAGCAGTTCTTC.

The J gene is TRBJ1-1, the V gene TRBV15; tentatively, D is TRBD1 (5 bases). V lost 2 bases to trimming and J lost 1 base, with 5 bases between them. The CDR3 consists of 13 residues. Germline V gives CDR1 LNHNV, CDR2 YYDKDF (reference sequence). This CDR3 reads CATSRRGNTEAFF. For the CDR3, the DNA is TGTGCCACCAGCAGAAGGGGGAACACTGAAGCTTTCTTT.

The chain combines TRBV18 with TRBJ2-3; 15 bases fit TRBD2. Trimming removed 1 base from V and 6 bases from J; junction bases left unmatched: 5. There are 17 residues in the CDR3. Germline CDR1 is KGHSH and CDR2 is LQKENI. The CDR3 DNA follows: TGTGCCAGCTCACCACGGGGGACTAGCGGGAGGTCGGATACGCAGTATTTT. Residues: CASSPRGTSGRSDTQYF. Together with reference TRBV18 and TRBJ2-3, the CDR3 gives the full variable domain: NAGVMQNPRHLVRRRGQEARLRCSPMKGHSHVYWYRQLPEEGLKFMVYLQKENIIDESGMPKERFSAEFPKEGPSILRIQQVVRGDSAAYFCASSPRGTSGRSDTQYFGPGTRLTVL.

This clone was seen only once. The chain is built from TRBV5-5 and TRBJ1-4; TRBD1 is a possible D gene (6 bases). V lost 4 bases to trimming and J lost 7 bases, with 17 bases between them. Germline V lookup: CDR1 SGHKS, CDR2 YYEKEE (reference sequence). There are 15 residues in the CDR3. The CDR3 nucleotides are TGTGCCAGCAGCGGAAGCCGGGACATAGGTGAAAAACTGTTTTTT. Translation: CASSGSRDIGEKLFF.

The gene calls are TRBV6-5 and TRBJ1-2; the D gene is possibly TRBD1 (6 bases). Germline CDR1 and CDR2: MNHEY and SVGAGI. The CDR3 runs 14 residues. Trimming took off 5 bases at V and 2 bases at J, with 12 bases between the two ends. The CDR3: CASSTGTLNYGYTF. For the CDR3, the DNA is TGTGCCAGCAGTACCGGGACATTGAACTATGGCTACACCTTC.

This chain connects TRBV11-3 to TRBJ2-1, with D uncertain. V dropped 2 bases and J dropped 8 bases, with 10 bases sitting between them. Per germline, CDR1 SGHNT and CDR2 YENEEA. The CDR3 sequence is 13 residues long. This CDR3 reads CASSLFPGYEQFF. The CDR3 bases are TGTGCCAGCAGCTTATTCCCCGGGTATGAGCAGTTCTTC.

The CDR3 sequence: CASSPGTSGRAGAYEQYF. CDR3 bases: TGTGCCAGCAGCCCCGGGACTAGCGGGAGGGCCGGGGCCTACGAGCAGTACTTC. V usage is TRBV7-9 and J usage is TRBJ2-7; 16 nucleotides line up with TRBD2. This CDR3 region has 18 residues. After removal of 5 bases from V and 2 bases from J, the junction contained 9 bases not matched to a gene. Germline loops: CDR1 SEHNR, CDR2 FQNEAQ (reference sequence).

The V call is TRBV5-1, the J call TRBJ1-2; 9 bases align to TRBD1. The CDR3 has 15 amino acids. Germline trimming cut 5 bases from V and 5 bases from J; bases unmatched to any gene: 10. The germline gives CDR1 SGHRS, CDR2 YFSETQ. The chain's CDR3 is CASSSNDRGYYGYTF. The CDR3 DNA is TGCGCCAGCAGTTCGAATGACAGGGGGTATTATGGCTACACCTTC.

This chain links TRBV7-3 with TRBJ2-5, with 7 bases identical to TRBD2. The CDR3 contains 16 residues. The germline V gene has CDR1 SGHTA and CDR2 FQGTGA. The trim removed 1 base at V and 5 bases at J, leaving 10 bases unmatched. The CDR3 nucleotides are TGTGCCAGCAGCTTAAATTCGAGGGCGCGGGGGGAGACCCAGTACTTC. It codes for CASSLNSRARGETQYF.

The rearrangement links TRBV5-1 to TRBJ1-4, with 9 bases that match TRBD1. This CDR3 is 17 amino acids long. J lost 1 base, V lost 2 bases, and 6 bases had no gene match. The germline CDR1 and CDR2 sequences are SGHRS and YFSETQ. CDR3 sequence: CASSLPRQGGTNEKLFF. The CDR3 DNA reads as TGCGCCAGCAGCTTACCCCGACAGGGGGGAACTAATGAAAAACTGTTTTTT.

The chain employs TRBV18 and TRBJ2-2; 11 nucleotides line up with TRBD2. The CDR3 is made up of 17 amino acids. V trimming: 2 bases; J trimming: 5 bases; junction bases outside the gene matches: 7. Germline loops: CDR1 KGHSH, CDR2 LQKENI. The DNA of the CDR3 is TGTGCCAGCTCACCAAACCGTCTAGCGGGAGGTACCGGGGAGCTGTTTTTT. Amino acid sequence: CASSPNRLAGGTGELFF.

This chain links TRBV5-4 with TRBJ1-1; D might be TRBD1 (5 bases). Trimming shortened V by 7 bases and J by 3 bases, and 7 bases separated the two germline ends. There are 11 residues in the CDR3. Germline CDR1 reads SGHNT; CDR2 reads YYREEE (reference sequence). CDR3 in DNA: TGTGCCAGCTCGGGGGACACTGAAGCTTTCTTT. It encodes CASSGDTEAFF.

This chain connects TRBV5-1 to TRBJ2-5; 7 positions match TRBD1. The CDR3 runs 16 residues. V shed 4 bases and J 5 bases; nucleotides not matched to a gene: 14. Germline V lookup: CDR1 SGHRS, CDR2 YFSETQ. Here the CDR3 DNA reads TGCGCCAGCAGCCCCGGGGACAGCTCGGGGATTGAGACCCAGTACTTC. Amino acids: CASSPGDSSGIETQYF. The full variable domain, in which reference TRBV5-1 and TRBJ2-5 provide the parts outside the CDR3, is KAGVTQTPRYLIKTRGQQVTLSCSPISGHRSVSWYQQTPGQGLQFLFEYFSETQRNKGNFPGRFSGRQFSNSRSEMNVSTLELGDSALYLCASSPGDSSGIETQYFGPGTRLLVL.